This T cell receptor (beta chain) appears in the sequencing data of a study of blood T cell repertoires in COVID-19. Study context: The cDNA or gDNA used as material had been derived from T cells, B-cell-depleted T cells, or PBMCs.

The assay was immunoSEQ multiplex PCR, and TCRdb's table has in-frame clones only and misses some. The sample shows around 140,000 clones, 87% of them seen only once. The CDR3 totals 15 residues. CDR1 and CDR2 (germline): LNHDA, SQIVND (reference sequence). Between the trimmed V and J ends, which lost 1 base and 0 bases, there was a span of 7 bases. The chain employs TRBV19 and TRBJ2-1, with D possibly matching TRBD2 (5 bases). The receptor was derived from a woman between 45 and 60 years old with acute or convalescent COVID-19. The sequenced sample consisted of peripheral blood. CDR3 sequence: CASSIAGSSYNEQFF. The CDR3 nucleotides read TGTGCCAGTAGTATAGCGGGGAGCTCCTACAATGAGCAGTTCTTC.